The 29 T cell receptor beta chains given below trace back to one sample, sequenced in a study of cytomegalovirus exposure and HLA in healthy donors (dated by TCRdb to about 2017). The library was generated by the immunoSEQ multiplex PCR assay. For the multiplex PCR, a mixture combining 60 forward primers for TCR Vbeta segments and 13 reverse primers for TCR Jbeta segments was used. TCRdb carries this immuneACCESS record with in-frame sequences only. Its versions omit some clonotypes, under half of them owing to an unresolved V gene in the studies checked, with the rest unexplained. For this sample there are roughly 160,000 clones; about 65% appear just once. Of the sample, approximately 2.8% falls within the top ten clones. The sequencing sample was made of PBMCs. These receptors came from a woman in her twenties or thirties in good health and CMV-seronegative.

The chain links TRBV14 to TRBJ2-7; D gene unclear. The CDR3 is made up of 12 amino acids. The germline gives CDR1 SGHDN, CDR2 FVKESK. Deletions cut 4 bases from V and 0 bases from J, with 4 bases between. The CDR3 loop reads CASSLFSYEQYF. Here the CDR3 DNA reads TGTGCCAGCAGCCTCTTCTCCTACGAGCAGTACTTC.

The chain couples TRBV19 to TRBJ1-6; unclear D gene. V lost 5 bases and J 7 bases, leaving 15 bases between the germline ends. Germline CDR1 and CDR2: LNHDA and SQIVND (reference sequence). The CDR3 is made up of 15 amino acids. The CDR3 DNA is TGTGCCAGTAGTCCGGGATCACACCCAAATTCACCCCTCCACTTT. Residues: CASSPGSHPNSPLHF.

J is TRBJ2-7 and V is TRBV7-9; 9 positions agree with TRBD1. The CDR3 length is 16 residues. Germline values: CDR1 SEHNR, CDR2 FQNEAQ (reference sequence). V dropped 1 base and J dropped 3; count of bases not matched to a gene: 7. DNA of the CDR3: TGTGCCAGCAGCTTAGTGGTTGGGGACAGGGTCTACGAGCAGTACTTC. Translating it yields CASSLVVGDRVYEQYF. The full variable domain, with the rest looked up from reference TRBV7-9 and TRBJ2-7, is DTGVSQNPRHKITKRGQNVTFRCDPISEHNRLYWYRQTLGQGPEFLTYFQNEAQLEKSRLLSDRFSAERPKGSFSTLEIQRTEQGDSAMYLCASSLVVGDRVYEQYFGPGTRLTVT.

This clone was observed a handful of times. In nucleotides, the CDR3 is TGTGCCAGCAGCTTAGGACAGAGACAAGAGACCCAGTACTTC. Its translation: CASSLGQRQETQYF. V is TRBV7-2 and J is TRBJ2-5; D perhaps matches TRBD1 (5 bases). V gave up 1 base and J gave up 2 bases, with 8 bases separating them. From germline, CDR1 is SGHTA and CDR2 FQGNSA. The CDR3 has 14 amino acids.

V usage is TRBV28 and J usage is TRBJ2-7; 10 nucleotides match TRBD1. V trimming: 7 bases; J trimming: 3 bases; junction bases outside the gene matches: 12. CDR3 size: 16 residues. The germline V gene encodes CDR1 MDHEN and CDR2 SYDVKM. CDR3 sequence: CASTPPRDRGLYEQYF. The CDR3 nucleotides read TGTGCCAGCACCCCCCCCCGGGACAGGGGTCTCTACGAGCAGTACTTC.

The genes are TRBV9 and TRBJ2-3; D possibly corresponds to TRBD2 (5 bases). The CDR3 has 13 residues. V was trimmed by 4 bases and J by 4 bases, leaving 10 bases between them. CDR1 SGDLS and CDR2 YYNGEE come from the germline V gene. As DNA, the CDR3 is TGTGCCAGCAGCCCACACGGGGCAGATACGCAGTATTTT. It translates to CASSPHGADTQYF.

This sequence joins TRBV6-4 and TRBJ1-1; 8 bases fit TRBD1. Per germline, CDR1 MRHNA and CDR2 SNTAGT. CDR3 length equals 14 residues. Trimming at V came to 4 bases and at J to 1 base, leaving 2 bases not matched to a gene. The CDR3, as DNA: TGTGCCAGCAGTGCCGACAGGGGGAACACTGAAGCTTTCTTT. Protein product: CASSADRGNTEAFF.

This clone was counted between two and nine times. The chain has TRBV28 and TRBJ1-5, with unresolved D. CDR3 size: 15 residues. The V end was cut by 7 bases, the J end by 1 base, with 14 bases between. Germline V gene data show CDR1 as MDHEN and CDR2 as SYDVKM. The CDR3 protein is CASTLDSGSNQPQHF. CDR3 bases: TGTGCCAGCACCCTTGATTCAGGAAGCAATCAGCCCCAGCATTTT.

The V gene is TRBV5-4, the J gene TRBJ2-1, with a possible D match to TRBD2 (6 bases). The V gene lost 4 bases and the J gene lost 7 bases, with 15 bases spanning the gap. The germline V gene has CDR1 SGHNT and CDR2 YYREEE (reference sequence). This CDR3 is built from 14 residues. The CDR3 DNA follows: TGTGCCAGCAGCCAACCGCGGGGATTGAATGAGCAGTTCTTC. Encoded protein: CASSQPRGLNEQFF. Drawing the rest from reference TRBV5-4 and TRBJ2-1, the complete variable domain is ETGVTQSPTHLIKTRGQQVTLRCSSQSGHNTVSWYQQALGQGPQFIFQYYREEENGRGNFPPRFSGLQFPNYSSELNVNALELDDSALYLCASSQPRGLNEQFFGPGTRLTVL.

Only a few counts were recorded for this clone. V and J are TRBV5-5 and TRBJ2-1; D unresolved. V shed 0 bases and J shed 9 bases, with 10 bases lying between them. This CDR3 comprises 13 residues. The germline CDR1 and CDR2 sequences are SGHKS and YYEKEE (reference sequence). The CDR3 protein is CASSLAGSGEQFF. DNA of the CDR3: TGTGCCAGCAGCTTGGCCGGGTCGGGTGAGCAGTTCTTC.

This rearrangement joins TRBV27 to TRBJ2-1, with 7 positions matching TRBD2. Per germline, CDR1 MNHEY and CDR2 SMNVEV (reference sequence). The CDR3 loop spans 16 amino acids. V gave up 2 bases and J gave up 9 bases; unmatched junction bases: 13. CDR3 residues: CASSLGRAPAGGEQFF. CDR3 bases: TGTGCCAGCAGTTTAGGGAGGGCCCCCGCAGGCGGTGAGCAGTTCTTC.

This chain uses TRBV7-9 with TRBJ2-7; 8 bases line up with TRBD2. The CDR3 length is 15 residues. Germline CDR1 is SEHNR and CDR2 is FQNEAQ (reference sequence). Trimming cost V 1 base and J 3 bases; bases outside gene matches: 5. In DNA, the CDR3 is TGTGCCAGCAGCTTAGAGGGGACTAGGGGCTACGAGCAGTACTTC. This codes for CASSLEGTRGYEQYF.

V gene TRBV30 combines with J gene TRBJ2-1, with 10 bases fitting TRBD1. After removal of 1 base from V and 6 bases from J, the junction contained 6 bases not matched to a gene. Germline assignment: CDR1 GTSNPN and CDR2 SVGIG (reference sequence). The CDR3 runs 15 residues. The CDR3 region has the DNA TGTGCCTGGAGTGAAGGGACAGGGGCCGTCAATGAGCAGTTCTTC. Encoded protein: CAWSEGTGAVNEQFF.

In this sample, this clone turned up many times. The rearrangement links TRBV6-1 to TRBJ2-1; 7 positions agree with TRBD2. Looked up from germline, CDR1 is MNHNS and CDR2 is SASEGT. Trimming removed 1 base from V and 0 bases from J; junction bases left unmatched: 0. This CDR3 region has 15 residues. The CDR3 is CASSEVAGSYNEQFF. The CDR3 region has the DNA TGTGCCAGCAGTGAAGTAGCGGGCTCCTACAATGAGCAGTTCTTC.

This clone occurred a few times. J is TRBJ1-5 and V is TRBV6-6, with D uncertain. CDR1 and CDR2 from the germline V gene are MNHNY and SVGAGI (reference sequence). The V end lost 2 bases, the J end lost 0 bases, and 8 bases lay between the germline ends. The CDR3 loop spans 15 amino acids. The CDR3 sequence is CASSYPAGSNQPQHF. CDR3 DNA sequence: TGTGCCAGCAGTTACCCCGCCGGTAGCAATCAGCCCCAGCATTTT.

The chain combines TRBV6-1 with TRBJ2-1, with 11 bases aligning to TRBD1. With 3 bases clipped from V and 5 bases from J, the junction kept 3 bases outside the gene matches. Germline values: CDR1 MNHNS, CDR2 SASEGT. This CDR3 comprises 15 residues. The CDR3, as DNA: TGTGCCAGCAGTGATAGGACAGGGGGCCACAATGAGCAGTTCTTC. This gives the protein CASSDRTGGHNEQFF.

V gene TRBV18 combines with J gene TRBJ2-7; TRBD1 matches at 7 bases. The length of the CDR3 is 15 residues. Per the germline V gene, CDR1 is KGHSH and CDR2 is LQKENI. V lost 3 bases to trimming and J lost 0 bases; unmatched junction nucleotides: 5. CDR3 amino acids: CASSPRDRTSYEQYF. CDR3 sequence (DNA): TGTGCCAGCTCACCTCGGGACAGAACCTCCTACGAGCAGTACTTC.

This clone has a handful of counts. The V and J genes are TRBV5-1 and TRBJ2-2; D gene uncertain. In germline, CDR1 is SGHRS, CDR2 YFSETQ. The CDR3 covers 14 residues. Trimming took off 1 base at V and 5 bases at J, with 9 bases between the two ends. The CDR3 is CASSLRRSTGELFF. The CDR3, as DNA: TGCGCCAGCAGCTTGCGTAGATCAACCGGGGAGCTGTTTTTT.

This chain links TRBV19 with TRBJ2-2; 7 nucleotides line up with TRBD1. The CDR3 is 14 residues long. The ends lost 6 bases at V and 5 bases at J; junction bases unmatched: 6. The germline gives CDR1 LNHDA, CDR2 SQIVND (reference sequence). The CDR3 spells CASRPGQRTGELFF. The CDR3 DNA reads TGTGCCAGTAGGCCGGGACAGAGGACCGGGGAGCTGTTTTTT.

The chain combines TRBV30 with TRBJ2-5, with D perhaps matching TRBD2 (6 bases). The CDR3 consists of 12 residues. Germline CDR1 GTSNPN, CDR2 SVGIG (reference sequence). Deletions cut 4 bases from V and 4 bases from J, with 10 bases between. DNA of the CDR3: TGTGCCTGGAATCGGGAGCGAGAGACCCAGTACTTC. This codes for CAWNRERETQYF. The full variable domain, its missing parts supplied by reference TRBV30 and TRBJ2-5, is SQTIHQWPATLVQPVGSPLSLECTVEGTSNPNLYWYRQAAGRGLQLLFYSVGIGQISSEVPQNLSASRPQDRQFILSSKKLLLSDSGFYLCAWNRERETQYFGPGTRLLVL.

This clone was seen just once. The chain uses TRBV5-6 and TRBJ2-1, with D possibly being TRBD2 (6 bases). The CDR3 is 13 residues long. Trimming pared 4 bases from V and 8 bases from J, leaving 13 bases between. Looked up from germline, CDR1 is SGHDT and CDR2 is YYEEEE. CDR3 sequence: CASSPGPGDEQFF. For the CDR3, the DNA is TGTGCCAGCAGCCCGGGACCGGGGGATGAGCAGTTCTTC.

The V gene is TRBV6-5, the J gene TRBJ1-2, with D unclear. V was pared by 4 bases and J by 2 bases, with 2 bases between. The CDR3 spans 11 residues. CDR1 MNHEY and CDR2 SVGAGI come from the germline V gene. The CDR3 sequence: CASSSNYGYTF. In DNA form, the CDR3 reads TGTGCCAGCAGTTCAAACTATGGCTACACCTTC.

J is TRBJ2-2 and V is TRBV6-1; 7 nucleotides match TRBD1. V dropped 6 bases and J dropped 7; count of bases not matched to a gene: 8. The germline gives CDR1 MNHNS, CDR2 SASEGT. The CDR3 is 14 residues long. The CDR3 DNA reads TGTGCCAGCAGCATCCGACAGGGCCACGGGGAGCTGTTTTTT. Translation gives CASSIRQGHGELFF.

The chain carries TRBV5-5 and TRBJ2-2; no clear D. The CDR3 loop spans 16 amino acids. Germline V gene sequence: CDR1 SGHKS, CDR2 YYEKEE (reference sequence). With 4 bases removed from V and 1 base from J, the gap between germline ends came to 14 bases. CDR3 protein: CASSPPVRQNTGELFF. The CDR3 nucleotides read TGTGCCAGCAGCCCCCCGGTTAGACAGAACACCGGGGAGCTGTTTTTT.

This chain joins TRBV28 and TRBJ2-2, with D possibly being TRBD1 (5 bases). In germline, CDR1 is MDHEN, CDR2 SYDVKM. V was shortened by 7 bases and J by 6 bases, with 12 bases between the two germline ends. The CDR3 loop spans 13 amino acids. The CDR3 nucleotides read TGTGCCAGCACCCCCAGGGCTTCCGGGGAGCTGTTTTTT. Its translation: CASTPRASGELFF.

The rearrangement links TRBV4-2 to TRBJ2-5; the match to TRBD2 covers 7 bases. The V segment lost 0 bases and the J segment 3 bases; nucleotides outside the gene matches: 4. Germline CDR1 reads LGHNA; CDR2 reads YNFKEQ. The CDR3 spans 15 residues. CDR3 DNA sequence: TGTGCCAGCAGCCAAGATCGCGGGACTAAAGAGACCCAGTACTTC. The encoded protein is CASSQDRGTKETQYF.

This chain links TRBV9 with TRBJ1-1, with D possibly TRBD1 on 5 matching bases. Germline CDR1 SGDLS, CDR2 YYNGEE. Trimming removed 3 bases from V and 1 base from J, with 10 bases in between. This CDR3 has 14 amino acids. The DNA of the CDR3 is TGTGCCAGCAGCGCCGGGGGGGAGAACACTGAAGCTTTCTTT. Its protein is CASSAGGENTEAFF.

V usage is TRBV11-1 and J usage is TRBJ2-3; D is ambiguous. V lost 2 bases to trimming and J lost 0 bases, with 9 bases between them. The germline V gene has CDR1 SGHAT and CDR2 FQDESV (reference sequence). CDR3 size: 15 residues. For the CDR3, the DNA is TGTGCCAGCAGCTTATATCAGTTCAGCACAGATACGCAGTATTTT. Its translation: CASSLYQFSTDTQYF. Drawing the rest from reference TRBV11-1 and TRBJ2-3, the complete variable domain is EAEVAQSPRYKITEKSQAVAFWCDPISGHATLYWYRQILGQGPELLVQFQDESVVDDSQLPKDRFSAERLKGVDSTLKIQPAELGDSAMYLCASSLYQFSTDTQYFGPGTRLTVL.

J is TRBJ2-4 and V is TRBV5-4; 7 nucleotides match TRBD1. V trimming: 3 bases; J trimming: 7 bases; junction bases outside the gene matches: 10. Germline loops: CDR1 SGHNT, CDR2 YYREEE (reference sequence). The CDR3 consists of 15 residues. CDR3 residues: CASSSRTGPANIQYF. In DNA form, the CDR3 reads TGTGCCAGCAGCTCCCGGACAGGCCCGGCCAACATTCAGTACTTC.